These 23 T cell receptor beta chains share one sample of origin, sequenced in a study of post-analysis software for immune sequencing data. Study-level results: When patients were compared with controls, 4 or 5 TRBV segments were more frequent, TRBV5-6, TRBV5-1 and TRBV20-1 among them.

Their antigens are not known. The TCR beta cDNA libraries carried unique molecular identifiers. A single record per CDR3 protein comes from TCRdb applying MiXCR to the PCR reads. This table holds 750,000 to 950,000 distinct CDR3 sequences, about 53% found once. The sample taken for sequencing was blood. The receptor source for this set is a girl between 5 and 17 years old with multiple sclerosis.

About this clonotype: A much larger clone lies one base from this, so it may be a read error. The CDR3 DNA reads TGTGCCGGCAGCTTAGGCCCGGAGTACGAGCAGTACTTC. Residues: CAGSLGPEYEQYF. The gene calls are TRBV7-6 and TRBJ2-7; no firm D call. CDR1 SGHVS and CDR2 FNYEAQ come from the germline V gene. The CDR3 is 13 amino acids.

V and J are TRBV29-1 and TRBJ2-1; D is unresolved. CDR1 is SQVTM, CDR2 ANQGSEA, per germline. The CDR3 runs to 15 residues. V was cut by 4 bases and J by 0 bases, with 13 bases left in between. CDR3: CSVVYPADSYNEQFF. The CDR3 region has the DNA TGCAGCGTTGTGTACCCGGCGGACTCCTACAATGAGCAGTTCTTC.

The CDR3 region is CASSQESAGAGETQYF. The CDR3 nucleotides are TGTGCCAGCAGCCAAGAATCGGCGGGTGCGGGGGAGACCCAGTACTTC. The chain links TRBV4-2 to TRBJ2-5, with D possibly TRBD2 on 6 matching bases. Germline-derived CDR1 and CDR2 are LGHNA and YNFKEQ. Trimming left V 0 bases short and J 5 bases short, with 16 bases between. The CDR3 runs to 16 residues.

V and J are TRBV20-1 and TRBJ2-5; D gene unclear. Between the trimmed V and J ends, which lost 6 bases and 2 bases, there was a span of 16 bases. This CDR3 is built from 14 residues. CDR1 is DFQATT, CDR2 SNEGSKA, per germline (reference sequence). CDR3 sequence reads: CSALPTTLQETQYF. The CDR3, as DNA: TGCAGTGCCCTCCCAACTACGCTTCAAGAGACCCAGTACTTC.

This chain uses TRBV12-3 or TRBV12-4 with TRBJ1-1, with D tentatively TRBD1 (6 bases). Trimming removed 4 bases at V and 0 bases at J, with 12 bases between. The CDR3 covers 15 residues. The CDR3, as DNA: TGTGCCAGCAGTTATCCAGGGGTCCTGAACACTGAAGCTTTCTTT. Protein product: CASSYPGVLNTEAFF.

The table lists this clonotype with a count of one. The chain employs TRBV29-1 and TRBJ2-4; no definite D call. The germline CDR1 and CDR2 sequences are SQVTM and ANQGSEA. This CDR3 has 13 residues. V was clipped by 0 bases and J by 13 bases, with 16 bases between them. The CDR3 reads CSVEDPPENVQYF. CDR3 nucleotides: TGCAGCGTTGAAGACCCCCCGGAGAATGTGCAGTACTTC.

This clonotype showed up just a few times. The V and J genes are TRBV5-1 and TRBJ2-5; TRBD2 is a possible D gene (6 bases). The CDR3 covers 16 residues. From germline, CDR1 is SGHRS and CDR2 YFSETQ. V lost 4 bases and J 2 bases, leaving 18 bases between the germline ends. CDR3 in DNA: TGCGCCAGCAGCCCCGGGACTTCTCCCCTTCAAGAGACCCAGTACTTC. Protein sequence: CASSPGTSPLQETQYF.

The chain links TRBV20-1 to TRBJ2-4; D might be TRBD2 (6 bases). The J call could be wrong; TRBJ2-7 is a better fit for the DNA end. This CDR3 is 14 amino acids long. From germline, CDR1 is DFQATT and CDR2 SNEGSKA (reference sequence). Here the CDR3 reads CSARGTIALYEQYF. Here the CDR3 DNA reads TGCAGTGCTAGAGGGACTATAGCCCTCTACGAGCAGTACTTC.

The genes are TRBV29-1 and TRBJ2-5, with 8 bases matching TRBD1. The CDR3 extends over 13 amino acids. V lost 6 bases to trimming and J lost 7 bases; unmatched junction nucleotides: 10. Per the germline V gene, CDR1 is SQVTM and CDR2 is ANQGSEA. The CDR3 bases are TGCAGCGTAGATGACAGGGGAGGACGGACCCAGTACTTC. It encodes CSVDDRGGRTQYF.

The rearrangement uses TRBV9 and TRBJ1-2; D call uncertain. This CDR3 has 14 residues. Germline loops: CDR1 SGDLS, CDR2 YYNGEE. The V end was cut by 3 bases, the J end by 7 bases, with 16 bases between. CDR3 amino acids: CASSDGVGGVGYTF. The CDR3 coding sequence is TGTGCCAGCAGCGACGGGGTCGGAGGAGTTGGCTACACCTTC.

The rearrangement uses TRBV5-1 and TRBJ2-7, with 9 bases aligning to TRBD1. The CDR3 covers 15 residues. The J segment lost 3 bases and the V segment lost 4 bases, leaving 8 bases of the junction unmatched. CDR1 and CDR2 (germline): SGHRS, YFSETQ. The CDR3 DNA is TGCGCCAGCAGCCTGGGACAGGGAATAATCTACGAGCAGTACTTC. Amino acid sequence: CASSLGQGIIYEQYF.

The CDR3 region has the DNA TGCAGTGCGATAGCGGGATCCTACAATGAGCAGTTCTTC. Its protein is CSAIAGSYNEQFF. The chain recombines TRBV20-1 with TRBJ2-1, with TRBD2 identical over 8 bases. V shed 6 bases and J 1 base; nucleotides not matched to a gene: 2. This CDR3 is 13 amino acids long. Germline CDR1 is DFQATT and CDR2 is SNEGSKA (reference sequence).

The V gene is TRBV11-2, the J gene TRBJ1-2; TRBD1 agrees at 7 bases. V shed 0 bases, J shed 4 bases, and the junction held 11 bases outside the gene matches. The CDR3 is 17 residues long. Germline assignment: CDR1 SGHAT and CDR2 FQNNGV. Written as DNA, the CDR3 is TGTGCCAGCAGCTTAGATCCGTGGCAGGGGGTAATCTATGGCTACACCTTC. Translating it yields CASSLDPWQGVIYGYTF.

This chain joins TRBV20-1 and TRBJ2-5; 8 nucleotides line up with TRBD1. Losses at the gene ends were 4 bases for V and 5 bases for J; bases not matched to a gene: 9. There are 14 residues in the CDR3. The germline V gene has CDR1 DFQATT and CDR2 SNEGSKA (reference sequence). CDR3 sequence (DNA): TGCAGTGCTACTTCTAAGACAGGGGTGGAGACCCAGTACTTC. Its translation: CSATSKTGVETQYF.

On this clonotype itself: The junction does not match germline at one end; this may be a read error. The chain combines TRBV3-1 with TRBJ1-1; D unresolved. From germline, CDR1 is LGHDT and CDR2 YNNKEL (reference sequence). This CDR3 has 12 amino acids. The CDR3 region is CASSQMGTEVFF. In nucleotides, the CDR3 is TGTGCCAGCAGCCAAATGGGCACTGAAGTTTTCTTT.

The chain combines TRBV5-1 with TRBJ2-3, with D tentatively TRBD2 (5 bases). The CDR3 runs to 18 residues. Between the trimmed V and J ends, which lost 2 bases and 0 bases, there was a span of 19 bases. Germline CDR1 and CDR2: SGHRS and YFSETQ. The CDR3 loop reads CASSFLSRPPGSTDTQYF. The CDR3 DNA sequence: TGCGCCAGCAGCTTTTTAAGTAGACCCCCGGGAAGCACAGATACGCAGTATTTT.

The J gene is TRBJ2-4, the V gene TRBV20-1; TRBD2 agrees at 11 bases. Germline V gene data show CDR1 as DFQATT and CDR2 as SNEGSKA (reference sequence). The J segment lost 5 bases and the V segment lost 5 bases, leaving 8 bases of the junction unmatched. This CDR3 spans 15 amino acids. CDR3 in DNA: TGCAGTGCTGGCCCTCTAGCGGGGGGCGAAAACATTCAGTACTTC. Translated: CSAGPLAGGENIQYF.

This clonotype turned up a few times. The chain employs TRBV19 and TRBJ2-3; 9 bases fit TRBD1. The junction had 3 bases not matched to a gene; V was cut back by 10 bases and J by 1 base. Per germline, CDR1 LNHDA and CDR2 SQIVND (reference sequence). The CDR3 covers 13 residues. The CDR3, as DNA: TGTGCCACCCGGGACAGGGGCACAGATACGCAGTATTTT. This translates into CATRDRGTDTQYF.

The V and J genes are TRBV29-1 and TRBJ2-1; no definite D call. Germline CDR1 SQVTM, CDR2 ANQGSEA. This CDR3 contains 10 residues. V was pared by 0 bases and J by 14 bases, with 8 bases between. CDR3 DNA: TGCAGCGTTGAAGATCCTTGGGAGTTCTTC. This codes for CSVEDPWEFF.

The chain has TRBV2 and TRBJ2-5; a possible D gene is TRBD1 (6 bases). The DNA matches TRBJ2-7 better at its end, which makes the J call doubtful. CDR3 length equals 16 residues. CDR1 and CDR2 (germline): SNHLY, FYNNEI. The CDR3 reads CASSGGQISQSYEQYF. CDR3 coding DNA: TGTGCCAGCAGTGGGGGGCAGATATCCCAGTCCTACGAGCAGTACTTC.

The genes are TRBV20-1 and TRBJ2-7; 10 bases fit TRBD2. Germline V gene sequence: CDR1 DFQATT, CDR2 SNEGSKA (reference sequence). This CDR3 region has 14 residues. V trimming: 3 bases; J trimming: 7 bases; junction bases outside the gene matches: 9. The CDR3 spells CSASPGTSVTEQYF. As DNA, the CDR3 is TGCAGTGCTAGTCCCGGGACTAGCGTTACTGAGCAGTACTTC.

The chain employs TRBV5-1 and TRBJ1-2; D is ambiguous. There are 14 residues in the CDR3. V lost 4 bases, J lost 5 bases, and 15 bases lay in between. Germline assignment: CDR1 SGHRS and CDR2 YFSETQ. The CDR3 here is CASSPDGSKYGYTF. The CDR3 coding sequence is TGCGCCAGCAGCCCGGACGGATCGAAGTATGGCTACACCTTC.

A single count supports this clonotype. The V gene is TRBV12-3 or TRBV12-4, the J gene TRBJ1-6, with D possibly being TRBD1 (6 bases). The CDR3 covers 15 residues. Trimming took 7 bases from V and 7 from J, leaving 17 bases between them. In nucleotides, the CDR3 is TGTGCCAGCACCTTCGGCAGGGGCCGGAATTCACCCCTCCACTTT. This sequence encodes CASTFGRGRNSPLHF.